This is a list of T cell receptor beta chains from one sample in a study of T cells in localized non-small cell lung cancer. Measured with immunoSEQ multiplex PCR; TCRdb has only the in-frame clones, and not every one. The data show about 1,600 clones, under 20% seen once. The sample consisted of normal lung tissue next to the tumor, taken before any cancer treatment. The receptors originated from a female donor of 60 years or more with stage I lung adenocarcinoma. Both conserved end residues are trimmed from each CDR3. Fields, in order: V gene, J gene, CDR3 protein.

>TRBV11-3|TRBJ2-2
ASSYPQTTGELF
>TRBV11-3|TRBJ2-1
ASSLGVPQSYNEQF
>TRBV6-7|TRBJ2-5
ASSFRGGETQY
>TRBV5-1|TRBJ1-2
ASSTPFPGSGQGNYGYT
>TRBV6-8|TRBJ1-1
ASSEGQGWGTEAF
>TRBV19|TRBJ2-5
ASSTLGAGQGMTQY
>TRBV9|TRBJ2-5
ASSVGQVGVETQY
>TRBV6-8|TRBJ2-3
AISGLAGASSTDTQY
>TRBV6-8|TRBJ1-6
ASMVNIVGTPGSPLH
>TRBV11-3|TRBJ1-2
ASSLGTGNYGYT
>TRBV11-3|TRBJ1-5
ASSPLRGSNQPQH